The rows below give T cell receptor beta chains drawn from one sample of a study of identical twins. In TCRdb, the 5' RACE reads were re-called with MiXCR into one record per CDR3 protein. The sample includes roughly 570,000 distinct CDR3 sequences, 9% to 10% of them seen just once. The sample was also linked to a second study, of yellow fever vaccine responses in identical twins.

The specimen sequenced was PBMCs. Receptors originate from a woman between 18 and 29 years old in good health. The CDR3 runs from the conserved cysteine through the conserved F or W. D genes are given only for firm matches. A row's size may be missing; if present it is once, few, many or a size class.

cdr3_aa: CASSQDLSGSYFETQYF
cdr3_nt: TGTGCCAGCAGCCAAGATTTGTCAGGGTCGTATTTTGAGACCCAGTACTTC
clone_size: few
j_call: TRBJ2-5
v_call: TRBV3-1
cdr3_length: 17
d_call: -

cdr3_aa: CSARVGTAYGYTF
cdr3_nt: TGCAGTGCTAGAGTAGGGACTGCTTATGGCTACACCTTC
clone_size: -
j_call: TRBJ1-2
v_call: TRBV20-1
cdr3_length: 13
d_call: -

cdr3_aa: CASSFAGVGKWTRTNRTDTQYF
cdr3_nt: TGTGCCAGCAGCTTTGCCGGGGTCGGAAAATGGACTAGGACCAATCGCACAGATACGCAGTATTTT
clone_size: -
j_call: TRBJ2-3
v_call: TRBV5-4
cdr3_length: 22
d_call: TRBD2

cdr3_aa: CASSQELGYFNSPLHF
cdr3_nt: TGTGCCAGCAGCCAAGAGTTGGGTTATTTTAATTCACCCCTCCACTTT
clone_size: -
j_call: TRBJ1-6
v_call: TRBV3-1
cdr3_length: 16
d_call: -

cdr3_aa: CASSPGTGGSEKLFF
cdr3_nt: TGTGCCAGCTCACCCGGGACAGGGGGCAGTGAAAAACTGTTTTTT
clone_size: few
j_call: TRBJ1-4
v_call: TRBV18
cdr3_length: 15
d_call: TRBD1

cdr3_aa: CASSEASGASGMKNEQFF
cdr3_nt: TGTGCCAGCAGTGAAGCGTCCGGGGCTAGCGGGATGAAAAATGAGCAGTTCTTC
clone_size: few
j_call: TRBJ2-1
v_call: TRBV2
cdr3_length: 18
d_call: TRBD2

cdr3_aa: CASTPGPPNEKLFF
cdr3_nt: TGTGCCAGCACCCCGGGTCCCCCTAATGAAAAACTGTTTTTT
clone_size: -
j_call: TRBJ1-4
v_call: TRBV7-9
cdr3_length: 14
d_call: -

cdr3_aa: CSANRGTGGSEQYF
cdr3_nt: TGCAGCGCAAACCGGGGGACAGGGGGTTCCGAGCAGTACTTC
clone_size: few
j_call: TRBJ2-7
v_call: TRBV29-1
cdr3_length: 14
d_call: TRBD1

cdr3_aa: CASNRGSPTDTQYF
cdr3_nt: TGCGCCAGCAATCGGGGGTCTCCCACAGATACGCAGTATTTT
clone_size: -
j_call: TRBJ2-3
v_call: TRBV10-1
cdr3_length: 14
d_call: -

cdr3_aa: CASSLYDRGSGELFF
cdr3_nt: TGCGCCAGCAGCCTGTATGACAGGGGGTCCGGGGAGCTGTTTTTT
clone_size: few
j_call: TRBJ2-2
v_call: TRBV4-3
cdr3_length: 15
d_call: TRBD1

cdr3_aa: CSVGQVGSYEQYF
cdr3_nt: TGCAGCGTTGGACAGGTAGGGTCCTACGAGCAGTACTTC
clone_size: few
j_call: TRBJ2-7
v_call: TRBV29-1
cdr3_length: 13
d_call: -

cdr3_aa: CASSPPGAPTEAFF
cdr3_nt: TGTGCCAGCAGTCCTCCGGGGGCGCCCACTGAAGCTTTCTTT
clone_size: many
j_call: TRBJ1-1
v_call: TRBV28
cdr3_length: 14
d_call: -

cdr3_aa: CASRTSRTQETQYF
cdr3_nt: TGTGCCAGCAGGACCTCTAGGACCCAGGAGACCCAGTACTTC
clone_size: few
j_call: TRBJ2-5
v_call: TRBV12-3/TRBV12-4
cdr3_length: 14
d_call: -

cdr3_aa: CASSQEERAYEQYF
cdr3_nt: TGCGCCAGCAGCCAAGAGGAGAGAGCCTACGAGCAGTACTTC
clone_size: -
j_call: TRBJ2-7
v_call: TRBV4-1
cdr3_length: 14
d_call: -

cdr3_aa: CASSDGRFVGYTF
cdr3_nt: TGTGCCAGCAGTGACGGTCGTTTTGTGGGCTACACCTTC
clone_size: few
j_call: TRBJ1-2
v_call: TRBV6-1
cdr3_length: 13
d_call: -

cdr3_aa: CASSPTGGFQFF
cdr3_nt: TGTGCCAGCAGTCCTACAGGGGGCTTTCAGTTCTTC
clone_size: -
j_call: TRBJ2-1
v_call: TRBV27
cdr3_length: 12
d_call: TRBD1

cdr3_aa: CAISEAADTQYF
cdr3_nt: TGTGCCATCAGTGAAGCGGCGGATACGCAGTATTTT
clone_size: few
j_call: TRBJ2-3
v_call: TRBV10-3
cdr3_length: 12
d_call: -

cdr3_aa: CASSPLSVKVNTEAFF
cdr3_nt: TGTGCCAGCAGCCCGCTCTCTGTAAAAGTGAACACTGAAGCTTTCTTT
clone_size: few
j_call: TRBJ1-1
v_call: TRBV3-1
cdr3_length: 16
d_call: -

cdr3_aa: CASSPAGGHNEQFF
cdr3_nt: TGTGCCAGCTCACCGGCGGGGGGGCACAATGAGCAGTTCTTC
clone_size: few
j_call: TRBJ2-1
v_call: TRBV18
cdr3_length: 14
d_call: TRBD2

cdr3_aa: CASSSSASGYNEQFF
cdr3_nt: TGTGCCAGCAGCTCGTCGGCTAGCGGATACAATGAGCAGTTCTTC
clone_size: many
j_call: TRBJ2-1
v_call: TRBV5-5
cdr3_length: 15
d_call: TRBD2

cdr3_aa: CAWSVVQGATDTQYF
cdr3_nt: TGTGCCTGGAGTGTAGTACAGGGGGCCACAGATACGCAGTATTTT
clone_size: few
j_call: TRBJ2-3
v_call: TRBV30
cdr3_length: 15
d_call: TRBD1

cdr3_aa: CSVLVSRGTEAFF
cdr3_nt: TGCAGCGTTTTGGTCAGCAGGGGCACTGAAGCTTTCTTT
clone_size: -
j_call: TRBJ1-1
v_call: TRBV29-1
cdr3_length: 13
d_call: -

cdr3_aa: CASSYGTQNSPLHF
cdr3_nt: TGTGCCAGCAGTTATGGGACACAGAATTCACCCCTCCACTTT
clone_size: many
j_call: TRBJ1-6
v_call: TRBV6-5
cdr3_length: 14
d_call: -

cdr3_aa: CASSVSYEQCF
cdr3_nt: TGTGCCAGCAGCGTTTCCTACGAGCAGTGCTTC
clone_size: -
j_call: TRBJ2-7
v_call: TRBV5-5
cdr3_length: 11
d_call: -

cdr3_aa: CAISDHRTSGRNEQFF
cdr3_nt: TGTGCCATCAGTGACCACCGGACTAGCGGGAGAAATGAGCAGTTCTTC
clone_size: many
j_call: TRBJ2-1
v_call: TRBV10-3
cdr3_length: 16
d_call: TRBD2

cdr3_aa: CASSASGTGAYEQYF
cdr3_nt: TGTGCCAGCAGTGCCTCCGGGACAGGGGCGTACGAGCAGTACTTC
clone_size: -
j_call: TRBJ2-7
v_call: TRBV28
cdr3_length: 15
d_call: TRBD1

cdr3_aa: CASRHLQETQYF
cdr3_nt: TGCGCCAGCAGACATCTCCAAGAGACCCAGTACTTC
clone_size: few
j_call: TRBJ2-5
v_call: TRBV5-1
cdr3_length: 12
d_call: -

cdr3_aa: CASSVGARKDYEQYF
cdr3_nt: TGTGCCAGCAGCGTAGGGGCCCGAAAGGACTACGAGCAGTACTTC
clone_size: few
j_call: TRBJ2-7
v_call: TRBV9
cdr3_length: 15
d_call: -

cdr3_aa: CASSPDSLGSYEQYF
cdr3_nt: TGTGCCAGCAGCCCCGACAGTCTCGGGTCCTACGAGCAGTACTTC
clone_size: many
j_call: TRBJ2-7
v_call: TRBV7-9
cdr3_length: 15
d_call: -

cdr3_aa: CASSHYRDLDNEQFF
cdr3_nt: TGCGCCAGCAGCCATTACCGGGACTTAGACAATGAGCAGTTCTTC
clone_size: -
j_call: TRBJ2-1
v_call: TRBV4-3
cdr3_length: 15
d_call: -

cdr3_aa: CASIWKNEQFF
cdr3_nt: TGTGCCAGCATTTGGAAGAATGAGCAGTTCTTC
clone_size: few
j_call: TRBJ2-1
v_call: TRBV7-2
cdr3_length: 11
d_call: -

cdr3_aa: CASRPLGGSYEQYF
cdr3_nt: TGTGCCAGCAGACCACTTGGCGGAAGCTACGAGCAGTACTTC
clone_size: many
j_call: TRBJ2-7
v_call: TRBV6-2/TRBV6-3
cdr3_length: 14
d_call: -

cdr3_aa: CSVPLDPPSSYNEQFF
cdr3_nt: TGCAGCGTTCCCCTAGATCCTCCGAGCTCCTACAATGAGCAGTTCTTC
clone_size: few
j_call: TRBJ2-1
v_call: TRBV29-1
cdr3_length: 16
d_call: -

cdr3_aa: CAISEYPHNEQFF
cdr3_nt: TGTGCCATCAGTGAGTACCCCCACAATGAGCAGTTCTTC
clone_size: -
j_call: TRBJ2-1
v_call: TRBV10-3
cdr3_length: 13
d_call: -

cdr3_aa: CSIPHRGLNYQETQYF
cdr3_nt: TGCAGCATCCCTCACAGGGGTCTTAATTACCAAGAGACCCAGTACTTC
clone_size: few
j_call: TRBJ2-5
v_call: TRBV29-1
cdr3_length: 16
d_call: TRBD1

cdr3_aa: CASSFHESYEQYF
cdr3_nt: TGTGCCAGCAGTTTTCATGAGTCGTACGAGCAGTACTTC
clone_size: -
j_call: TRBJ2-7
v_call: TRBV27
cdr3_length: 13
d_call: -

cdr3_aa: CASSLVGSRTYEQYF
cdr3_nt: TGTGCCAGCAGTTTAGTTGGCTCCAGGACCTACGAGCAGTACTTC
clone_size: many
j_call: TRBJ2-7
v_call: TRBV12-3/TRBV12-4
cdr3_length: 15
d_call: -

cdr3_aa: CATSDSLDNEQFF
cdr3_nt: TGTGCCACCAGTGACTCCCTAGACAATGAGCAGTTCTTC
clone_size: many
j_call: TRBJ2-1
v_call: TRBV24-1
cdr3_length: 13
d_call: -

cdr3_aa: CASSISDSLYGYTF
cdr3_nt: TGTGCCAGTAGTATCTCGGACAGCCTCTATGGCTACACCTTC
clone_size: -
j_call: TRBJ1-2
v_call: TRBV19
cdr3_length: 14
d_call: -

cdr3_aa: CSARDLAGAFSGYTF
cdr3_nt: TGCAGTGCTAGAGATCTTGCGGGGGCCTTTTCTGGCTACACCTTC
clone_size: few
j_call: TRBJ1-2
v_call: TRBV20-1
cdr3_length: 15
d_call: -

cdr3_aa: CASSFGQYNEQFF
cdr3_nt: TGTGCCAGCAGCTTCGGACAGTACAATGAGCAGTTCTTC
clone_size: many
j_call: TRBJ2-1
v_call: TRBV7-3
cdr3_length: 13
d_call: -

cdr3_aa: CASGHSSYEQYF
cdr3_nt: TGTGCTAGTGGGCACTCCTCCTACGAGCAGTACTTC
clone_size: few
j_call: TRBJ2-7
v_call: TRBV12-5
cdr3_length: 12
d_call: -

cdr3_aa: CASSPRLAGVKVDEQFF
cdr3_nt: TGTGCCAGCAGTCCCCGACTAGCGGGGGTTAAGGTAGATGAGCAGTTCTTC
clone_size: -
j_call: TRBJ2-1
v_call: TRBV12-3/TRBV12-4
cdr3_length: 17
d_call: TRBD2

cdr3_aa: CATSDHGTGAQETQYF
cdr3_nt: TGTGCCACCAGTGACCACGGGACAGGTGCCCAAGAGACCCAGTACTTC
clone_size: many
j_call: TRBJ2-5
v_call: TRBV24-1
cdr3_length: 16
d_call: TRBD1

cdr3_aa: CASSFQRTYNEQFF
cdr3_nt: TGTGCCAGCAGTTTCCAGCGGACCTACAATGAGCAGTTCTTC
clone_size: -
j_call: TRBJ2-1
v_call: TRBV27
cdr3_length: 14
d_call: -

cdr3_aa: CASSLPGSETQYF
cdr3_nt: TGTGCCAGCAGCTTGCCGGGTTCAGAGACCCAGTACTTC
clone_size: -
j_call: TRBJ2-5
v_call: TRBV7-2
cdr3_length: 13
d_call: -

cdr3_aa: CASSSPGGTNEKLFF
cdr3_nt: TGTGCCAGCAGCTCCCCCGGGGGGACTAATGAAAAACTGTTTTTT
clone_size: few
j_call: TRBJ1-4
v_call: TRBV7-6
cdr3_length: 15
d_call: -

cdr3_aa: CASTLGLASSTDTQYF
cdr3_nt: TGCGCCAGCACTCTGGGACTAGCGTCTAGCACAGATACGCAGTATTTT
clone_size: -
j_call: TRBJ2-3
v_call: TRBV10-2
cdr3_length: 16
d_call: TRBD2

cdr3_aa: CASSLSAGELFF
cdr3_nt: TGTGCCAGCAGTTTATCGGCCGGGGAGCTGTTTTTT
clone_size: many
j_call: TRBJ2-2
v_call: TRBV27
cdr3_length: 12
d_call: -

cdr3_aa: CASSISASGSHEQYF
cdr3_nt: TGTGCCAGTAGTATCTCTGCTAGCGGGAGCCACGAGCAGTACTTC
clone_size: few
j_call: TRBJ2-7
v_call: TRBV19
cdr3_length: 15
d_call: TRBD2

cdr3_aa: CAIRRGPSPQDEQFF
cdr3_nt: TGTGCCATTCGACGAGGTCCCTCACCACAAGATGAGCAGTTCTTC
clone_size: -
j_call: TRBJ2-1
v_call: TRBV28
cdr3_length: 15
d_call: -

cdr3_aa: CASSPRPQSGASYEQYF
cdr3_nt: TGTGCCAGCAGTCCCAGGCCCCAAAGCGGAGCGTCCTACGAGCAGTACTTC
clone_size: few
j_call: TRBJ2-7
v_call: TRBV12-3/TRBV12-4
cdr3_length: 17
d_call: -